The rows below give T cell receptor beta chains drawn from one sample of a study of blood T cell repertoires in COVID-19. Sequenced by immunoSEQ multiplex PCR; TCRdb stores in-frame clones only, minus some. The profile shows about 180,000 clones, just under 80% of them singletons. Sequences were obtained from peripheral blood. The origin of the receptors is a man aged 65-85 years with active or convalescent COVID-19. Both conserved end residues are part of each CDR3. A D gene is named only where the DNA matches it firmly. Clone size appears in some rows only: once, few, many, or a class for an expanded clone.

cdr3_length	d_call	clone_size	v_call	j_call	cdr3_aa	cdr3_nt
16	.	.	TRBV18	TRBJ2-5	CASTVTLQGGEETQYF	TGTGCCAGCACAGTGACCTTACAGGGAGGGGAAGAGACCCAGTACTTC
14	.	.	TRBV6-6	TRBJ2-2	CASTGTTNTGELFF	TGTGCCAGCACGGGGACAACGAACACCGGGGAGCTGTTTTTT
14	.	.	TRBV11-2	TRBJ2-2	CASSLARNTGELFF	TGTGCCAGCAGCCTAGCGAGGAACACCGGGGAGCTGTTTTTT
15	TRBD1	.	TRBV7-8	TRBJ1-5	CASSSQTGTEGPQHF	TGTGCCAGCAGCTCCCAAACCGGGACAGAGGGGCCCCAGCATTTT
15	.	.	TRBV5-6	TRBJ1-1	CASSLLWGRVTEAFF	TGTGCCAGCAGCTTGTTGTGGGGGCGGGTCACTGAAGCTTTCTTT
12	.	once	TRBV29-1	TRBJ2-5	CSVEGREETQYF	TGCAGCGTTGAGGGCAGAGAAGAGACCCAGTACTTC
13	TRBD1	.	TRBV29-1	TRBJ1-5	CSGGQGADQPQHF	TGCAGCGGAGGACAGGGGGCCGATCAGCCCCAGCATTTT
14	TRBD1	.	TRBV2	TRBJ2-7	CASSGTGSPQEQYF	TGTGCCAGCAGTGGGACAGGTTCGCCCCAGGAGCAGTACTTC
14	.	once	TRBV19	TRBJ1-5	CASSTTGGNQPQHF	TGTGCCAGTAGTACGACAGGAGGCAATCAGCCCCAGCATTTT
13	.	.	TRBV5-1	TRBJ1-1	CASSLEPNTEAFF	TGCGCCAGCAGCTTGGAGCCCAACACTGAAGCTTTCTTT
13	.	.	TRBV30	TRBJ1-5	CAWRAQGNQPQHF	TGTGCCTGGAGAGCCCAGGGGAATCAGCCCCAGCATTTT
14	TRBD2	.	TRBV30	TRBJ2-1	CAWSPSTSDNEQFF	TGTGCCTGGAGTCCTTCGACTAGCGATAATGAGCAGTTCTTC
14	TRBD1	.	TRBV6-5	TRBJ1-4	CASRPTGGDEKLFF	TGTGCCAGCAGACCAACAGGGGGCGATGAAAAACTGTTTTTT
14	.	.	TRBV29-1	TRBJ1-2	CSGSERTPGDGYTF	TGCAGCGGATCCGAAAGGACACCTGGAGATGGCTACACCTTC
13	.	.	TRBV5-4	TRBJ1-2	CASSSGTNYGYTF	TGTGCCAGCAGTTCCGGGACAAACTATGGCTACACCTTC
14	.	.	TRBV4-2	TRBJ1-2	CASSQDNGADGYTF	TGTGCCAGCAGCCAAGATAACGGAGCGGATGGCTACACCTTC
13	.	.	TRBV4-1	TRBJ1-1	CASSQDPGAEAFF	TGCGCCAGCAGCCAAGATCCAGGGGCTGAAGCTTTCTTT
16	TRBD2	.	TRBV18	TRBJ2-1	CASSPPSGSVRDEQFF	TGTGCCAGCTCACCACCTAGCGGGTCCGTCCGGGATGAGCAGTTCTTC
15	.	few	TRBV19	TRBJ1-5	CASSATGLPTQPQHF	TGTGCCAGTAGTGCTACGGGACTCCCAACTCAGCCCCAGCATTTT
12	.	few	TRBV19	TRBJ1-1	CATTGLNTEAFF	TGTGCCACCACAGGGCTAAACACTGAAGCTTTCTTT
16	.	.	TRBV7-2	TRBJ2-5	CASSITVRTPQETQYF	TGTGCCAGCAGCATTACGGTCCGGACACCACAAGAGACCCAGTACTTC
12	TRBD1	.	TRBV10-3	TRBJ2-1	CAMGTGWDEQFF	TGTGCCATGGGGACAGGGTGGGATGAGCAGTTCTTC
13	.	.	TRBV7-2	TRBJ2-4	CASSLEGGDIQYF	TGTGCCAGCAGCTTGGAGGGTGGGGACATTCAGTACTTC
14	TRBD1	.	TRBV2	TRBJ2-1	CASKEQGAWDEQFF	TGTGCCAGCAAGGAACAGGGGGCTTGGGATGAGCAGTTCTTC
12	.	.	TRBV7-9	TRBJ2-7	CASNLIREEQYF	TGTGCCAGCAACCTGATACGGGAGGAGCAGTACTTC
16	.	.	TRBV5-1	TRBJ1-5	CASSLNGQGVGQPQHF	TGCGCCAGCAGCTTGAACGGGCAGGGCGTCGGGCAGCCCCAGCATTTT
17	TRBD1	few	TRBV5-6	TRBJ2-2	CASSRDRGSSTTGELFF	TGTGCCAGCAGCAGGGACAGGGGGTCCTCAACCACCGGGGAGCTGTTTTTT
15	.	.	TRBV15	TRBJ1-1	CATSSSGGWDTEAFF	TGTGCCACCAGCAGTTCGGGGGGCTGGGACACTGAAGCTTTCTTT
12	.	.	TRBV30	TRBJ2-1	CAWSVRGGRKFF	TGTGCCTGGAGTGTACGAGGGGGACGCAAGTTCTTC
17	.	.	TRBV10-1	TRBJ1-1	CASSPGTGDFQNTEAFF	TGCGCCAGCAGTCCTGGCACGGGGGACTTTCAAAACACTGAAGCTTTCTTT
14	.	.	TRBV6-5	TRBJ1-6	CASSFQGHDSPLHF	TGTGCCAGCAGTTTTCAGGGCCATGATTCACCCCTCCACTTT
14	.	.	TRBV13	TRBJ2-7	CASSASGTLYEQYF	TGTGCCAGCAGCGCCTCGGGGACTCTCTACGAGCAGTACTTC
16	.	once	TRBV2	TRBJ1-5	CASSEARGIEGQPQHF	TGTGCCAGCAGTGAGGCGCGGGGGATAGAGGGTCAGCCCCAGCATTTT
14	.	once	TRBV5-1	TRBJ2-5	CASSLASGVETQYF	TGCGCCAGCAGCTTGGCTTCAGGGGTTGAGACCCAGTACTTC
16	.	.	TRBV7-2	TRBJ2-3	CASSLRTAPKLDTQYF	TGTGCCAGCAGTCTTCGGACAGCCCCAAAGTTGGATACGCAGTATTTT
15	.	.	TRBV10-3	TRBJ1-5	CAISGGGDRNQPQHF	TGTGCCATCAGTGGGGGGGGTGATCGCAATCAGCCCCAGCATTTT
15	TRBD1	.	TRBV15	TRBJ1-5	CATSSFGQGNQPQHF	TGTGCCACCAGCAGTTTCGGACAGGGCAATCAGCCCCAGCATTTT
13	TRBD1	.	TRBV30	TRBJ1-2	CAWSRDRPYGYTF	TGTGCCTGGAGCCGGGACAGGCCCTATGGCTACACCTTC
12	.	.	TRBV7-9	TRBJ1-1	CASSFGPDRAFF	TGTGCCAGCAGCTTTGGACCAGACAGGGCTTTCTTT
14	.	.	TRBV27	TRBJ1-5	CASSLGSGSQPQHF	TGTGCCAGCAGTTTGGGGTCGGGGAGTCAGCCCCAGCATTTT
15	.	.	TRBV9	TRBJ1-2	CASSPSPSGIYGYTF	TGTGCCAGCAGCCCATCACCGAGTGGTATCTATGGCTACACCTTC
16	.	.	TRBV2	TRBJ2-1	CASSEVGVGAPSEQFF	TGTGCCAGCAGTGAAGTCGGCGTGGGGGCCCCGAGTGAGCAGTTCTTC
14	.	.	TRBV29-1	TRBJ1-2	CSVLARDTPYGYTF	TGCAGCGTTCTAGCCCGGGACACGCCGTATGGCTACACCTTC
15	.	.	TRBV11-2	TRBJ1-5	CASSLARQGYQPQHF	TGTGCCAGCAGCTTAGCTAGGCAGGGTTATCAGCCCCAGCATTTT
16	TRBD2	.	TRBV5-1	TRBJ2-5	CASSLTSGGDQETQYF	TGCGCCAGCAGCTTGACTAGCGGGGGGGATCAAGAGACCCAGTACTTC
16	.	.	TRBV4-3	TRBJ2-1	CASSQDWSYPSGEQFF	TGCGCCAGCAGCCAAGATTGGAGTTACCCGTCCGGTGAGCAGTTCTTC
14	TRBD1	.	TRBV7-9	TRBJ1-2	CASSFGTANYGYTF	TGTGCCAGCAGCTTCGGGACAGCTAACTATGGCTACACCTTC
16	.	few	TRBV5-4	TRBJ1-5	CASSSPRRGGGQPQHF	TGTGCCAGCAGCTCCCCACGGAGGGGCGGGGGTCAGCCCCAGCATTTT
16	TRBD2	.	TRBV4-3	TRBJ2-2	CASSQKGLGDTGELFF	TGCGCCAGCAGCCAAAAGGGACTAGGGGACACCGGGGAGCTGTTTTTT
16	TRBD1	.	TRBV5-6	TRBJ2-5	CASSLAGTAFQETQYF	TGTGCCAGCAGCTTGGCGGGGACAGCTTTTCAAGAGACCCAGTACTTC